Below, 10 T cell receptor beta chains from the same sample are listed, as sequenced in a study of shared clonotypes between healthy human individuals. Positively selected for CCR7, the CD45RO-negative cells used as naive CD8 cells excluded terminally differentiated effector memory CD45RA+ cells. Profiled with immunoSEQ multiplex PCR; TCRdb holds only in-frame clones, not every one. Here the sample spans about 2 million clones, just under 95% being singletons. Sequencing used naive CD8+ T cells sorted from blood. These receptors originate from a man between 18 and 29 years old in good health.

The chain has TRBV7-9 and TRBJ1-2; tentatively, D is TRBD1 (5 bases). Per germline, CDR1 SEHNR and CDR2 FQNEAQ (reference sequence). V was trimmed by 1 base and J by 10 bases, leaving 13 bases between them. The CDR3 is 13 residues long. In DNA form, the CDR3 reads TGTGCCAGCAGCTTAGTTGGGGGTCGTGACTACACCTTC. This gives the protein CASSLVGGRDYTF. The full variable domain, in which reference TRBV7-9 and TRBJ1-2 provide the parts outside the CDR3, is DTGVSQNPRHKITKRGQNVTFRCDPISEHNRLYWYRQTLGQGPEFLTYFQNEAQLEKSRLLSDRFSAERPKGSFSTLEIQRTEQGDSAMYLCASSLVGGRDYTFGSGTRLTVV.

Comments on this clone: This same CDR3 is encoded by further DNA sequences in the sample. The chain combines TRBV30 with TRBJ1-1; D gene uncertain. The germline V and J ends were trimmed by 0 bases and 3 bases, with 8 bases remaining between them. From germline, CDR1 is GTSNPN and CDR2 SVGIG (reference sequence). This CDR3 is 13 amino acids long. CDR3 protein: CAWSVMEYTEAFF. CDR3 coding DNA: TGTGCCTGGAGTGTCATGGAGTACACTGAAGCTTTCTTT.

This clone appeared a single time. The chain couples TRBV6-1 to TRBJ2-7; 9 bases line up with TRBD1. Germline lookup yields CDR1 MNHNS and CDR2 SASEGT. Trimming took 2 bases from V and 5 from J; bases not matched to a gene: 4. CDR3 length equals 14 residues. In nucleotides, the CDR3 is TGTGCCAGCAGTGAAACACACAGGGGGCACGAGCAGTACTTC. Its protein is CASSETHRGHEQYF.

The rearrangement links TRBV19 to TRBJ2-1, with TRBD2 identical over 11 bases. CDR1 is LNHDA, CDR2 SQIVND, per germline (reference sequence). V lost 7 bases, J lost 9 bases, and 11 bases stayed unmatched. The CDR3 is 15 residues long. The CDR3 spells CASTALAGGYSEQFF. In DNA, the CDR3 is TGTGCCAGTACAGCGCTAGCGGGAGGATATAGTGAGCAGTTCTTC.

This clone has just a few counts. The chain is built from TRBV30 and TRBJ1-3, with D maybe TRBD1 (5 bases). The CDR3 has 14 residues. The germline CDR1 and CDR2 sequences are GTSNPN and SVGIG (reference sequence). The V and J ends lost 2 bases and 0 bases respectively, with 8 bases between them. The CDR3 DNA is TGTGCCTGGAGTCCAGGGATCTCTGGAAACACCATATATTTT. Translated, it gives CAWSPGISGNTIYF.

The chain recombines TRBV28 with TRBJ1-6; D ambiguous. Trimming pared 3 bases from V and 1 base from J, leaving 13 bases between. Germline V gene lookup returns CDR1 MDHEN and CDR2 SYDVKM. The CDR3 covers 17 residues. This chain's CDR3 is CASSLGWINSYNSPLHF. The DNA of the CDR3 is TGTGCCAGCAGTTTGGGTTGGATTAATTCCTATAATTCACCCCTCCACTTT.

The chain joins TRBV27 to TRBJ2-3; D is possibly TRBD1 (6 bases). Trimming left V 5 bases short and J 1 base short, with 13 bases between. The CDR3 loop spans 15 amino acids. Germline CDR1 MNHEY, CDR2 SMNVEV (reference sequence). CDR3 sequence: CASSTMGAGTDTQYF. The CDR3 DNA reads as TGTGCCAGCAGTACCATGGGGGCTGGCACAGATACGCAGTATTTT.

The chain joins TRBV7-9 to TRBJ1-6, with D tentatively TRBD1 (5 bases). V was cut by 7 bases and J by 7 bases, with 14 bases left in between. CDR1 SEHNR and CDR2 FQNEAQ come from the germline V gene (reference sequence). CDR3 size: 14 residues. CDR3 DNA sequence: TGTGCCAGCAACAGCCTGACAGAAAATTCACCCCTCCACTTT. Translation gives CASNSLTENSPLHF.

The chain has TRBV5-5 and TRBJ1-1; tentative D call: TRBD1 (5 bases). The V gene lost 6 bases and the J gene lost 2 bases, with 14 bases spanning the gap. CDR3 length equals 14 residues. The V gene's germline CDR1 is SGHKS and CDR2 YYEKEE (reference sequence). CDR3 amino acids: CASTSGQGNTEAFF. The CDR3 bases are TGTGCCAGCACCTCGGGGCAGGGAAACACTGAAGCTTTCTTT.

The chain links TRBV7-9 to TRBJ2-7; possibly TRBD1 or TRBD2 for D (5 bases each). V lost 2 bases to trimming and J lost 4 bases, with 9 bases between them. The CDR3 runs to 13 residues. Germline V gene data show CDR1 as SEHNR and CDR2 as FQNEAQ (reference sequence). The CDR3 spells CASSLRGVYEQYF. The CDR3 DNA reads TGTGCCAGCAGCTTAAGAGGGGTGTACGAGCAGTACTTC.